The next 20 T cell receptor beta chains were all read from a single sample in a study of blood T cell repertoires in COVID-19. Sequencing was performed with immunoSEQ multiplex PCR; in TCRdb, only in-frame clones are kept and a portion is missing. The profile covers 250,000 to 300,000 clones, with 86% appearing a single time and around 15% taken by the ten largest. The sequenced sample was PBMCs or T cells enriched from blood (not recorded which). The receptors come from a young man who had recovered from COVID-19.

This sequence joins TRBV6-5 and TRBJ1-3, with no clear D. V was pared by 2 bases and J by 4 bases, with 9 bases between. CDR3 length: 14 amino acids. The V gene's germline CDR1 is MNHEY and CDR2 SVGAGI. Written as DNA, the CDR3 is TGTGCCAGCAGTTACGACCGGGGAGGAAACACCATATATTTT. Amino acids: CASSYDRGGNTIYF.

This CDR3 is CASQGGPANSPLHF. CDR3 DNA: TGTGCCAGCCAGGGAGGGCCCGCTAATTCACCCCTCCACTTT. V is TRBV6-5 and J is TRBJ1-6, with TRBD1 as a possible D gene (5 bases). Germline CDR1 is MNHEY and CDR2 is SVGAGI. The CDR3 has 14 amino acids. V was cut by 8 bases and J by 6 bases, with 14 bases left in between.

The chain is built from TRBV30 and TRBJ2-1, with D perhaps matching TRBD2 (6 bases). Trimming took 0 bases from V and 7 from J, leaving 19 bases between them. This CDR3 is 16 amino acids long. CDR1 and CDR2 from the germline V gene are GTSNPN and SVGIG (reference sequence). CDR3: CAWSVTHRRGGNEQFF. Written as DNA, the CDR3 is TGTGCCTGGAGTGTAACCCACCGGAGGGGAGGAAATGAGCAGTTCTTC.

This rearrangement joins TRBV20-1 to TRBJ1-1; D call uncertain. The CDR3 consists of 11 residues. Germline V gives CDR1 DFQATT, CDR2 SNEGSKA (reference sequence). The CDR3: CRAGRPTEAFF. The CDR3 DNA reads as TGCAGAGCGGGCCGACCCACTGAAGCTTTCTTT.

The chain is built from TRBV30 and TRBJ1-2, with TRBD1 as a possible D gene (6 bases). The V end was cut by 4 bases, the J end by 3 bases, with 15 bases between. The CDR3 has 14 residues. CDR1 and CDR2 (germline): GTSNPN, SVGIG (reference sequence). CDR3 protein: CAWNRGGEYYGYTF. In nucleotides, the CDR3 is TGTGCCTGGAACCGAGGGGGAGAATACTATGGCTACACCTTC.

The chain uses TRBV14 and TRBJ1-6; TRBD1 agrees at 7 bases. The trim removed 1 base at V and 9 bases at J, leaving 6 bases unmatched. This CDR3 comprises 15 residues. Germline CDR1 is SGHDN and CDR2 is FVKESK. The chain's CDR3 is CASSQAGRGTSPLHF. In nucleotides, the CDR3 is TGTGCCAGCAGCCAAGCGGGCAGGGGGACTTCACCCCTCCACTTT.

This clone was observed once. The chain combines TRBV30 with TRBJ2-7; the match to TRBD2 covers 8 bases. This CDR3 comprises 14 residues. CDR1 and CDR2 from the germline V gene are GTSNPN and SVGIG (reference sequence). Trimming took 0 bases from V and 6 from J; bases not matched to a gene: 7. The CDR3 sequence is CAWSVRREGTEQYF. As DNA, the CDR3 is TGTGCCTGGAGTGTACGACGGGAGGGCACCGAGCAGTACTTC.

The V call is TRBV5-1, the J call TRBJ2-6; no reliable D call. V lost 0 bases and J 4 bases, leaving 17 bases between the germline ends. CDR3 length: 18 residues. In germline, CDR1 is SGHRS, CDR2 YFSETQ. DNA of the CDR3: TGCGCCAGCAGCTTGGGAACCACAACAGCAGCCGGGGCCAACGTCCTGACTTTC. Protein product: CASSLGTTTAAGANVLTF.

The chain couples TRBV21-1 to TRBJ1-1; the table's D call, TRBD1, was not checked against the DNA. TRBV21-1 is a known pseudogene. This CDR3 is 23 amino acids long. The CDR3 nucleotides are TGTGCCAGCAGCAAAAGGACGAAAAGGGGACAGGGGGCTCCGACCGCGCTCAAGCCTGAAGCTTTCTTT. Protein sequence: CASSKRTKRGQGAPTALKPEAFF.

CDR3 protein: CASRTGTGGNQPQHF. As DNA, the CDR3 is TGTGCCAGCAGGACGGGGACAGGGGGTAATCAGCCCCAGCATTTT. The chain uses TRBV2 and TRBJ1-5; 11 bases are a match to TRBD1. CDR1 and CDR2 (germline): SNHLY, FYNNEI. The length of the CDR3 is 15 residues. V lost 6 bases and J lost 4; bases outside the gene matches: 5.

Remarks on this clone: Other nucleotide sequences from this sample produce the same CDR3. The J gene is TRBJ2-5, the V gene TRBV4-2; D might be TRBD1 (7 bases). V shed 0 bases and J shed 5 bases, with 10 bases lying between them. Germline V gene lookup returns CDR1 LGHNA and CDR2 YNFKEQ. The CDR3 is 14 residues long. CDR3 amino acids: CASSQDRGRETQYF. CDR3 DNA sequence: TGTGCCAGCAGCCAAGACAGGGGGAGGGAGACCCAGTACTTC.

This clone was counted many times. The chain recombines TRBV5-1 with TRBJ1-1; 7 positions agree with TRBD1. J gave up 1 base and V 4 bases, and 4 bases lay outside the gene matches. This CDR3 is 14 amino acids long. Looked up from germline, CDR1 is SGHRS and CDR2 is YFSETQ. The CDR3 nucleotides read TGCGCCAGCAGCCGGGACAGCTGGAACACTGAAGCTTTCTTT. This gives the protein CASSRDSWNTEAFF. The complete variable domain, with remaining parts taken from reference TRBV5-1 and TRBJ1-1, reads KAGVTQTPRYLIKTRGQQVTLSCSPISGHRSVSWYQQTPGQGLQFLFEYFSETQRNKGNFPGRFSGRQFSNSRSEMNVSTLELGDSALYLCASSRDSWNTEAFFGQGTRLTVV.

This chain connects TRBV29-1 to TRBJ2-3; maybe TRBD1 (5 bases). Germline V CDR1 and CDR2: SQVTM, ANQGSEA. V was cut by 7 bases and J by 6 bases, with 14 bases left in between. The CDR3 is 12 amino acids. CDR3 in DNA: TGCAGCGGCGAGCAGGGATTGGATACGCAGTATTTT. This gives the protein CSGEQGLDTQYF.

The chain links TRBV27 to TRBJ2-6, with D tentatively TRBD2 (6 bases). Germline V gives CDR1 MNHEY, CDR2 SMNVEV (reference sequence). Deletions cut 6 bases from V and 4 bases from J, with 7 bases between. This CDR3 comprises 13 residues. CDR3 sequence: CASSAGGANVLTF. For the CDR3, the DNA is TGTGCCAGCAGCGCGGGAGGGGCCAACGTCCTGACTTTC.

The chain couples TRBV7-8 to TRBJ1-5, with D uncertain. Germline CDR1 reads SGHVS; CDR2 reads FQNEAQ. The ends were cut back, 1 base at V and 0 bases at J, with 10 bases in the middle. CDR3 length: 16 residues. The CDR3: CASSLGRKYSNQPQHF. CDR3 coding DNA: TGTGCCAGCAGCTTAGGCAGGAAATATAGCAATCAGCCCCAGCATTTT.

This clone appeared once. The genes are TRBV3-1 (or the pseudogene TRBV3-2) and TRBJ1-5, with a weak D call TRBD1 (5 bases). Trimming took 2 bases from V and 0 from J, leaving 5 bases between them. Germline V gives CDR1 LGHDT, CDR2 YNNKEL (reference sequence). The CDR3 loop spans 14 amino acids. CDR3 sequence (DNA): TGTGCCAGCAGCCAACAGGGTAGCAATCAGCCCCAGCATTTT. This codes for CASSQQGSNQPQHF.

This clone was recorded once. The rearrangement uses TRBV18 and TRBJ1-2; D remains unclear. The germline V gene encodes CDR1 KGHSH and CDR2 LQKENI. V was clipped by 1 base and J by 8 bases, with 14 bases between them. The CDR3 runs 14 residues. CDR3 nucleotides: TGTGCCAGCTCACCACAGAACACGGGTTACGGCTACACCTTC. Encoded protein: CASSPQNTGYGYTF.

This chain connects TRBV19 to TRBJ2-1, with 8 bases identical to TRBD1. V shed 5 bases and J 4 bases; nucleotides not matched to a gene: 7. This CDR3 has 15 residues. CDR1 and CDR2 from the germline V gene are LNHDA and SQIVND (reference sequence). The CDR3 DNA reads TGTGCCAGTAGTTACGGTGACAGGGGTTACAATGAGCAGTTCTTC. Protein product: CASSYGDRGYNEQFF. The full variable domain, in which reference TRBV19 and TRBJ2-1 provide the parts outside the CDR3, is DGGITQSPKYLFRKEGQNVTLSCEQNLNHDAMYWYRQDPGQGLRLIYYSQIVNDFQKGDIAEGYSVSREKKESFPLTVTSAQKNPTAFYLCASSYGDRGYNEQFFGPGTRLTVL.

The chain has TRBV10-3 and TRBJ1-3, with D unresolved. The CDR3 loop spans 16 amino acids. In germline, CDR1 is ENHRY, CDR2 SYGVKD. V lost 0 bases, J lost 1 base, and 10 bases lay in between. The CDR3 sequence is CAISESAGLSGNTIYF. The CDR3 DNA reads TGTGCCATCAGTGAGTCGGCAGGACTTTCTGGAAACACCATATATTTT.

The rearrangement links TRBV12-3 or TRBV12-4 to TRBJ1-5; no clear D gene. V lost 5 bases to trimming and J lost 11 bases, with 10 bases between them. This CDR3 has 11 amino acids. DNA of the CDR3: TGTGCCAGCAGTGTGGACGGGGCCCAGCATTTT. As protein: CASSVDGAQHF.